A single sample is the source of the 5 T cell receptor beta chains below, sequenced in a study of blood T cell repertoires in COVID-19. TCRdb keeps only in-frame clones here, not all; method: immunoSEQ multiplex PCR. The sample has more than 250,000 clones; around 87% are singletons. Source material: PBMCs or T cells enriched from blood (not recorded which). The source of these receptors is a woman in her twenties or thirties who had recovered from COVID-19.

V usage is TRBV15 and J usage is TRBJ1-3; D unclear. The CDR3 sequence is 15 residues long. The germline V gene has CDR1 LNHNV and CDR2 YYDKDF (reference sequence). The V end was cut by 0 bases, the J end by 5 bases, with 11 bases between. CDR3 coding DNA: TGTGCCACCAGCAGAGATCTAGGGAGAAGAAACACCATATATTTT. It encodes CATSRDLGRRNTIYF.

The J gene is TRBJ1-6, the V gene TRBV28; 7 bases align to TRBD1. Germline CDR1 is MDHEN and CDR2 is SYDVKM. The CDR3 loop spans 14 amino acids. V dropped 4 bases and J dropped 11; count of bases not matched to a gene: 8. CDR3 DNA: TGTGCCAGCAGTTCCGGACAGGTCCGGACACCCCTCCACTTT. Amino acid sequence: CASSSGQVRTPLHF.

This clone appeared a single time. This rearrangement joins TRBV24-1 to TRBJ2-4; D is undetermined. This CDR3 is 13 amino acids long. The germline V gene encodes CDR1 KGHDR and CDR2 SFDVKD. V was trimmed by 3 bases and J by 1 base, leaving 3 bases between them. The CDR3 DNA reads as TGTGCCACCAGTGATGGCGCCAAAAACATTCAGTACTTC. Protein sequence: CATSDGAKNIQYF.

The chain employs TRBV9 and TRBJ1-2; possibly TRBD1 for D (6 bases). This CDR3 has 16 amino acids. CDR1 is SGDLS and CDR2 is YYNGEE in the germline V gene. Trimming cost V 4 bases and J 0 bases, with 16 bases left between them. CDR3 amino acids: CASSLGHSRPNYGYTF. CDR3 DNA sequence: TGTGCCAGCAGCTTGGGACATTCACGGCCTAACTATGGCTACACCTTC.

The chain employs TRBV4-2 and TRBJ1-4; D is unresolved. Germline assignment: CDR1 LGHNA and CDR2 YNFKEQ. V lost 0 bases to trimming and J lost 8 bases, with 7 bases between them. This CDR3 has 13 residues. For the CDR3, the DNA is TGTGCCAGCAGCCAAGATGCGGGAGAAAAACTGTTTTTT. Amino acid sequence: CASSQDAGEKLFF.